One and the same sample provided the 20 T cell receptor beta chains below, sequenced in a study of siplizumab effects on memory and regulatory T cells. The assay was immunoSEQ multiplex PCR, and TCRdb's table has in-frame clones only and misses some. The sample comprises fewer than 9,500 clones, roughly 69% of which are singletons, and less than 80% rests with the top ten. Specimen: effector memory CD8+ T cells sorted from blood. Noted subset: unstimulated CD8+ effector memory T cells. Source of these receptors: a human donor in good health.

This sequence joins TRBV6-5 and TRBJ2-5; D may match TRBD1 or TRBD2 (5 bases each). CDR1 and CDR2 (germline): MNHEY, SVGAGI. The CDR3 length is 15 residues. Deletions cut 6 bases from V and 0 bases from J, with 14 bases between. CDR3 in DNA: TGTGCCAGCAGGCCAGGGACCGAGTACCAAGAGACCCAGTACTTC. It codes for CASRPGTEYQETQYF.

The V and J genes are TRBV10-1 and TRBJ2-3; D call uncertain. CDR3 length: 9 amino acids. V was cut by 9 bases and J by 6 bases, with 4 bases left in between. CDR1 WNHNN and CDR2 SYGVQD come from the germline V gene (reference sequence). Written as DNA, the CDR3 is TGCGCCAGTAGGGATACGCAGTATTTT. Protein sequence: CASRDTQYF.

This clone was detected a few times. The J gene is TRBJ1-4, the V gene TRBV27; tentative D call: TRBD1 (5 bases). This CDR3 comprises 19 residues. The V gene lost 2 bases and the J gene lost 6 bases, with 25 bases spanning the gap. Germline V lookup: CDR1 MNHEY, CDR2 SMNVEV (reference sequence). The CDR3 bases are TGTGCCAGCAGTTTAAGGCGCCCGGTTGGGCAGACGGGGGATGAAAAACTGTTTTTT. Translated, it gives CASSLRRPVGQTGDEKLFF.

This clone came up many times. The gene calls are TRBV6-6 and TRBJ1-5; 9 positions match TRBD1. V was pared by 6 bases and J by 4 bases, with 7 bases of the junction left unmatched. The CDR3 runs to 15 residues. The germline CDR1 and CDR2 sequences are MNHNY and SVGAGI (reference sequence). This CDR3 reads CASSRDRVMNQPQHF. The CDR3 nucleotides read TGTGCCAGCAGCCGGGACAGGGTGATGAATCAGCCCCAGCATTTT.

The rearrangement joins TRBV14 to TRBJ1-1; 8 nucleotides agree with TRBD1. The ends lost 11 bases at V and 5 bases at J; junction bases unmatched: 13. This CDR3 region has 14 residues. The germline gives CDR1 SGHDN, CDR2 FVKESK. The DNA of the CDR3 is TGTGCCGTACTTAGACAGGGGAGGAATACTGAAGCTTTCTTT. Translating gives CAVLRQGRNTEAFF.

This clone was counted once. The rearrangement uses TRBV6-1 and TRBJ2-2; TRBD1 agrees at 8 bases. Per the germline V gene, CDR1 is MNHNS and CDR2 is SASEGT. V shed 2 bases, J shed 5 bases, and the junction held 4 bases outside the gene matches. The CDR3 totals 15 residues. Here the CDR3 DNA reads TGTGCCAGCAGTGAATCGCAGGGGGCTACCGGGGAGCTGTTTTTT. It codes for CASSESQGATGELFF.

The chain is built from TRBV5-4 and TRBJ2-2; D possibly corresponds to TRBD1 (6 bases). The germline V and J ends were trimmed by 0 bases and 4 bases, with 10 bases remaining between them. Per the germline V gene, CDR1 is SGHNT and CDR2 is YYREEE (reference sequence). CDR3 size: 15 residues. CDR3: CASSLDRVGTGELFF. Written as DNA, the CDR3 is TGTGCCAGCAGCTTGGACAGGGTGGGCACCGGGGAGCTGTTTTTT. The full variable domain, with the rest looked up from reference TRBV5-4 and TRBJ2-2, is ETGVTQSPTHLIKTRGQQVTLRCSSQSGHNTVSWYQQALGQGPQFIFQYYREEENGRGNFPPRFSGLQFPNYSSELNVNALELDDSALYLCASSLDRVGTGELFFGEGSRLTVL.

The chain uses TRBV12-5 and TRBJ2-5; 13 bases align to TRBD2. CDR3 length equals 20 residues. Germline V CDR1 and CDR2: LGHNT, FRNRAP. Trimming at V came to 5 bases and at J to 5 bases, leaving 20 bases not matched to a gene. For the CDR3, the DNA is TGTGCTAGTGGTCCCGACGATGATGGAACTAGCGGGAGGGCGGTTGAGACCCAGTACTTC. Its protein product is CASGPDDDGTSGRAVETQYF.

V gene TRBV5-5 combines with J gene TRBJ1-1; a weak D match, TRBD1 (5 bases). The germline V gene encodes CDR1 SGHKS and CDR2 YYEKEE (reference sequence). This CDR3 region has 15 residues. The V gene lost 4 bases and the J gene lost 0 bases, with 13 bases spanning the gap. Written as DNA, the CDR3 is TGTGCCAGCAGCCATCGAGGGGATCTGAACACTGAAGCTTTCTTT. Encoded protein: CASSHRGDLNTEAFF. Filled out from reference TRBV5-5 and TRBJ1-1, the complete variable domain reads DAGVTQSPTHLIKTRGQQVTLRCSPISGHKSVSWYQQVLGQGPQFIFQYYEKEERGRGNFPDRFSARQFPNYSSELNVNALLLGDSALYLCASSHRGDLNTEAFFGQGTRLTVV.

The chain carries TRBV2 and TRBJ1-1; no clear D. Trimming removed 8 bases from V and 5 bases from J, with 15 bases in between. The CDR3 is 13 residues long. Germline V CDR1 and CDR2: SNHLY, FYNNEI. The CDR3 is CASRLGVETEAFF. The CDR3 DNA reads TGTGCCAGCCGGTTAGGCGTTGAGACTGAAGCTTTCTTT.

In its sample, this clone was seen a few times. V gene TRBV25-1 combines with J gene TRBJ2-1; no firm D call. This CDR3 is built from 13 residues. The germline V gene has CDR1 MGHDK and CDR2 SYGVNS. V dropped 1 base and J dropped 9 bases, with 10 bases sitting between them. CDR3 in amino acids: CASSEWVTLEQFF. The CDR3 DNA follows: TGTGCCAGCAGTGAATGGGTGACACTTGAGCAGTTCTTC.

This chain joins TRBV6-5 and TRBJ1-1; D is undetermined. The germline gives CDR1 MNHEY, CDR2 SVGAGI. Deletions cut 6 bases from V and 1 base from J, with 6 bases between. The CDR3 has 12 amino acids. CDR3 region: CASSPENTEAFF. The CDR3 DNA reads TGTGCCAGCAGCCCAGAGAACACTGAAGCTTTCTTT.

The chain links TRBV23-1 to TRBJ1-5, with 7 bases matching TRBD1. TRBV23-1 is an ORF, with its function uncertain. The CDR3 loop spans 22 amino acids. The V segment lost 1 base and the J segment 0 bases; nucleotides outside the gene matches: 21. The CDR3 DNA follows: TGCGCCAGCAGTCAATACCACATTCGACAGGGCCGCTACCTCCATAGCAATCAGCCCCAGCATTTT. It translates to CASSQYHIRQGRYLHSNQPQHF.

The CDR3 loop is CARMERFTPSEKLFF. The CDR3, as DNA: TGTGCCAGGATGGAAAGGTTTACACCCTCGGAAAAACTGTTTTTT. V usage is TRBV9 and J usage is TRBJ1-4, with unresolved D. Trimming took off 8 bases at V and 8 bases at J, with 22 bases between the two ends. This CDR3 has 15 amino acids. Germline loops: CDR1 SGDLS, CDR2 YYNGEE.

The CDR3 DNA reads as TGTGCCAGCAGCGAAAAGGGACTCGGCCCAGATACGCAGTATTTT. This encodes CASSEKGLGPDTQYF. The V and J genes are TRBV9 and TRBJ2-3; D might be TRBD2 (6 bases). The length of the CDR3 is 15 residues. Germline V gene lookup returns CDR1 SGDLS and CDR2 YYNGEE. Trimming stripped 3 bases from V and 4 bases from J, with 15 bases between.

This chain connects TRBV7-9 to TRBJ1-1, with a weak D call TRBD1 (5 bases). CDR1 and CDR2 from the germline V gene are SEHNR and FQNEAQ (reference sequence). This CDR3 spans 12 amino acids. V was cut by 3 bases and J by 5 bases, with 7 bases left in between. The CDR3 sequence is CASSLGETEAFF. The DNA for the CDR3 is TGTGCCAGCAGCTTGGGGGAGACTGAAGCTTTCTTT. Full variable domain (rest looked up from reference TRBV7-9 and TRBJ1-1): DTGVSQNPRHKITKRGQNVTFRCDPISEHNRLYWYRQTLGQGPEFLTYFQNEAQLEKSRLLSDRFSAERPKGSFSTLEIQRTEQGDSAMYLCASSLGETEAFFGQGTRLTVV.

The rearrangement joins TRBV28 to TRBJ1-2; D ambiguous. Per germline, CDR1 MDHEN and CDR2 SYDVKM. V dropped 6 bases and J dropped 0 bases, with 8 bases sitting between them. The CDR3 length is 13 residues. The CDR3 loop is CASSLTANYGYTF. Here the CDR3 DNA reads TGTGCCAGCAGCCTTACAGCTAACTATGGCTACACCTTC.

The chain employs TRBV4-1 and TRBJ2-4; perhaps TRBD2 as D (7 bases). CDR1 is MGHRA, CDR2 YSYEKL, per germline. V lost 4 bases and J 6 bases, leaving 22 bases between the germline ends. CDR3 length: 17 residues. The CDR3 DNA reads as TGCGCCAGCAGCCCCCACACCCGGGGGGCCCGCGGAAACATTCAGTACTTC. As protein: CASSPHTRGARGNIQYF.

The chain combines TRBV9 with TRBJ1-2; 7 positions agree with TRBD1. Germline V gives CDR1 SGDLS, CDR2 YYNGEE. There are 17 residues in the CDR3. The trim removed 0 bases at V and 0 bases at J, leaving 8 bases unmatched. The CDR3 reads CASSVEDRTNSNYGYTF. The CDR3, as DNA: TGTGCCAGCAGCGTAGAGGACAGGACCAACTCTAACTATGGCTACACCTTC.

The gene calls are TRBV5-8 and TRBJ1-1; no firm D call. Between the trimmed V and J ends, which lost 1 base and 1 base, there was a span of 14 bases. Germline V CDR1 and CDR2: SGHTS, YDEGEE. The CDR3 has 16 amino acids. In DNA form, the CDR3 reads TGTGCCAGCAGCTTGCGAGCTATTGCAGGGAACACTGAAGCTTTCTTT. Residues: CASSLRAIAGNTEAFF.